This T cell receptor (beta chain) was captured by sequencing in a study of T-cell reconstitution after alpha-beta-depleted transplantation in children. TCRbeta library preparation incorporated unique molecular identifiers. TCRdb recomputed calls from the PCR reads with MiXCR, one row per CDR3 protein. The profile shows under 450,000 distinct CDR3 sequences, about an eighth of them singletons. This clonotype was seen more than once but under ten times. V gave up 4 bases and J gave up 5 bases; unmatched junction bases: 14. This CDR3 has 18 residues. Germline V CDR1 and CDR2: MNHNS, SASEGT. The chain couples TRBV6-1 to TRBJ1-6; 7 nucleotides match TRBD1. The TCR originated in a human donor who donated a stem cell graft to a child with Fanconi anemia. The material was PBMCs, obtained from the stem cell graft. The chain's CDR3 is CASSADRALGLDNSPLHF. DNA for the CDR3: TGTGCCAGCAGTGCCGACAGGGCCCTGGGATTAGATAATTCACCCCTCCACTTT.